This TCR beta chain was sequenced in a study of shared clonotypes between healthy human individuals. The wider study: Donors consisted of a couple of women and a few men between 18 and 49.

This clone was counted between two and nine times. Its antigen is still unknown. Within the sample, other DNA sequences also encode this same CDR3. Profiled with immunoSEQ multiplex PCR; TCRdb holds only in-frame clones, not every one. The sample shows roughly 640,000 clones, around 67% of them seen only once. General study points: Having only a few donors restricted how much genetic and exposure-history diversity was captured. Large sequencing depth failed to make sorted-subset sequencing complete, rarefaction showed. The authors expected sequencing depth to affect clonotype sharing among donors.

The TCR sequence derives from a woman in her 30s in good health. The sample consisted of memory CD4+ T cells sorted from blood. Subset of the sample: CD45RA-negative fraction.

The CDR3 DNA is TGTGCCAGCAGCTTAAAAGAGAACACTGAAGCTTTCTTT. Residues: CASSLKENTEAFF. V is TRBV11-2 and J is TRBJ1-1; D unresolved. V lost 2 bases, J lost 1 base, and 5 bases lay in between. The CDR3 extends over 13 amino acids. Looked up from germline, CDR1 is SGHAT and CDR2 is FQNNGV.